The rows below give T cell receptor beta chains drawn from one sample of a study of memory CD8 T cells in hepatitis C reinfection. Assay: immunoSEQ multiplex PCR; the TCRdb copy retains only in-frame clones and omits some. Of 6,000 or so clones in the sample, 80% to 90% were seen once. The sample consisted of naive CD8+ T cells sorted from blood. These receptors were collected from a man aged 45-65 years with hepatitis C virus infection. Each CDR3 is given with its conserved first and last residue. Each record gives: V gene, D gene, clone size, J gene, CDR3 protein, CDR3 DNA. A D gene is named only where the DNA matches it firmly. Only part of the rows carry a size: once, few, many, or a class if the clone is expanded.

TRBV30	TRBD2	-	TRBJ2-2	CAWSLNPGLAGGTGELFF	TGTGCCTGGAGCCTGAACCCCGGGCTAGCGGGAGGGACCGGGGAGCTGTTTTTT
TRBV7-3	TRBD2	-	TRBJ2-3	CASSLGLAASTDTQYF	TGTGCCAGCAGCCTGGGACTAGCGGCCAGCACAGATACGCAGTATTTT
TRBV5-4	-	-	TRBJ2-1	CASRGDTMNEQFF	TGTGCCAGCAGAGGTGATACTATGAATGAGCAGTTCTTC
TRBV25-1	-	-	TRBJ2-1	CASSGAYNEQFF	TGTGCCAGCAGCGGGGCCTACAATGAGCAGTTCTTC
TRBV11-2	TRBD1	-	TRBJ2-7	CASSLVGQGPDYEQYF	TGTGCCAGCAGCTTAGTGGGACAGGGGCCCGACTACGAGCAGTACTTC
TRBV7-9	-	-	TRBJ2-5	CASSSQGKETQYF	TGTGCCAGCAGCTCACAGGGAAAAGAGACCCAGTACTTC
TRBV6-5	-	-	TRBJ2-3	CASTSTDTQYF	TGTGCCAGTACTAGCACAGATACGCAGTATTTT
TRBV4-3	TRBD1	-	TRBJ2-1	CASSQLPGQYNEQFF	TGCGCCAGCAGCCAACTCCCGGGACAGTACAATGAGCAGTTCTTC
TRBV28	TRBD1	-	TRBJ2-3	CASSLTGGALDTQYF	TGTGCCAGCAGTTTAACAGGGGGCGCTTTAGATACGCAGTATTTT
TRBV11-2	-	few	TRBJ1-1	CASSSQARAGNTEAFF	TGTGCCAGCAGCTCCCAGGCGAGGGCGGGAAACACTGAAGCTTTCTTT
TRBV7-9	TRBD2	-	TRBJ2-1	CASSEASGIYNEQFF	TGTGCCAGCAGCGAGGCTAGCGGGATCTACAATGAGCAGTTCTTC
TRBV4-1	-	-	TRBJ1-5	CASSQDGSGPNQPQHF	TGCGCCAGCAGCCAAGACGGCTCAGGGCCCAATCAGCCCCAGCATTTT
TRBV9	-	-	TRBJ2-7	CASSFGELALEQYF	TGTGCCAGCAGCTTCGGAGAGTTAGCTTTGGAGCAGTACTTC
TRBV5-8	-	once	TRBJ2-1	CASSLQDNEQFF	TGTGCCAGCAGCTTGCAGGACAATGAGCAGTTCTTC
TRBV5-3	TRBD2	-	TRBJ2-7	CARSPSGKPSYEQYF	TGTGCCAGAAGCCCGAGCGGGAAACCCTCCTACGAGCAGTACTTC
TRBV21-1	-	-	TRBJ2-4	CASSKGSRLIAKNIQYF	TGTGCCAGCAGCAAAGGTTCCAGGCTGATAGCCAAAAACATTCAGTACTTC
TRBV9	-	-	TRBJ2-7	CASSVVSGVEGEQYF	TGTGCCAGCAGCGTAGTTTCAGGGGTTGAAGGCGAGCAGTACTTC
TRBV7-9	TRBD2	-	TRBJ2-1	CASSQTSGLIYNEQFF	TGTGCCAGCAGCCAGACTAGCGGCCTAATATACAATGAGCAGTTCTTC
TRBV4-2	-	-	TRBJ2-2	CASSQERSTGELFF	TGTGCCAGCAGCCAAGAACGGAGCACCGGGGAGCTGTTTTTT
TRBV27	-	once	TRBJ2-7	CASSLSEALAFEQYF	TGTGCCAGCAGTTTATCAGAAGCACTAGCTTTCGAGCAGTACTTC
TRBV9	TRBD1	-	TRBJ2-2	CASSVVQGAYTGELFF	TGTGCCAGCAGCGTAGTACAGGGGGCGTACACCGGGGAGCTGTTTTTT
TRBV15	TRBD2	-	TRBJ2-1	CATIDGRERGNEQFF	TGTGCCACCATTGACGGGCGGGAGAGAGGCAATGAGCAGTTCTTC
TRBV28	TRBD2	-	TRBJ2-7	CASSVTSGSDYEQYF	TGTGCCAGCAGTGTCACTAGCGGGTCGGACTACGAGCAGTACTTC
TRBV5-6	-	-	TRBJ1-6	CASSLASNSYNSPLHF	TGTGCCAGCAGCTTGGCAAGCAACTCCTATAATTCACCCCTCCACTTT